The next 15 T cell receptor beta chains were all read from a single sample in a study of a mutant IDH1 vaccine in newly diagnosed glioma. Described time point: week 47, end of study. The content of each vaccine dose was 300 ug of mutant IDH1 20-mer peptide, and topical imiquimod accompanied it. TCRdb's copy holds only in-frame clones and misses some; the assay was immunoSEQ multiplex PCR. Found here are about 13,000 clones, 70% to 80% of them singletons; the top ten hold 4%. Their antigens remain unidentified. The source material was PBMCs, sampled from a glioma patient whose treatment included an IDH1 peptide vaccine. Receptors originate from a woman in her forties with glioma.

The V gene is TRBV6-4, the J gene TRBJ1-1; D is uncertain. Germline CDR1 reads MRHNA; CDR2 reads SNTAGT. The CDR3 sequence is 13 residues long. Trimming took 4 bases from V and 3 from J, leaving 9 bases between them. As DNA, the CDR3 is TGTGCCAGCAGTGTCCAGGAGGACACTGAAGCTTTCTTT. As protein: CASSVQEDTEAFF.

This chain joins TRBV28 and TRBJ1-2; no clear D. The germline V gene encodes CDR1 MDHEN and CDR2 SYDVKM. The CDR3 has 11 amino acids. Trimming left V 3 bases short and J 6 bases short, with 5 bases between. CDR3 sequence reads: CASSLADGYTF. DNA of the CDR3: TGTGCCAGCAGTTTGGCGGATGGCTACACCTTC.

The chain couples TRBV18 to TRBJ2-1; D remains ambiguous. Trimming left V 3 bases short and J 5 bases short, with 20 bases between. The CDR3 runs to 17 residues. The V gene's germline CDR1 is KGHSH and CDR2 LQKENI. The CDR3 region is CASSPPNRAAGDNEQFF. The CDR3 DNA reads as TGTGCCAGCTCACCTCCCAATCGCGCGGCAGGAGACAATGAGCAGTTCTTC.

Details on this clone: This same CDR3 is encoded by further DNA sequences in the sample. The chain couples TRBV6-5 to TRBJ1-5; D may be TRBD1 (5 bases). The V gene lost 5 bases and the J gene lost 2 bases, with 7 bases spanning the gap. The germline V gene encodes CDR1 MNHEY and CDR2 SVGAGI. The CDR3 contains 13 residues. The CDR3 nucleotides read TGTGCCAGCAGTCCGGGGGGCAATCAGCCCCAGCATTTT. It encodes CASSPGGNQPQHF.

This clone was seen a few times. The genes are TRBV7-3 and TRBJ2-5, with 10 bases aligning to TRBD2. This CDR3 spans 15 amino acids. The J segment lost 5 bases and the V segment lost 1 base, leaving 4 bases of the junction unmatched. The germline gives CDR1 SGHTA, CDR2 FQGTGA. The CDR3 nucleotides read TGTGCCAGCAGCTTAATAAGCGGGAGGGGGGAGACCCAGTACTTC. It specifies CASSLISGRGETQYF.

The V call is TRBV11-2, the J call TRBJ1-2; no clear D. The CDR3 length is 14 residues. Between the trimmed V and J ends, which lost 1 base and 3 bases, there was a span of 9 bases. Germline CDR1 reads SGHAT; CDR2 reads FQNNGV. This CDR3 is CASSLVQDYYGYTF. In DNA, the CDR3 is TGTGCCAGCAGCTTAGTTCAGGACTACTATGGCTACACCTTC.

Only a few counts were recorded for this clone. Germline and junction disagree at one end, which may indicate a read error. The chain employs TRBV29-1 and TRBJ2-5; 9 bases map to TRBD2. CDR1 and CDR2 from the germline V gene are SQVTM and ANQGSEA. This CDR3 contains 12 residues. CDR3 amino acids: CSVPAGGPIRHF. The CDR3 region has the DNA TGCAGCGTTCCTGCGGGAGGGCCGATACGACACTTC.

V and J are TRBV4-2 and TRBJ2-1; D is unresolved. V lost 4 bases and J 4 bases, leaving 17 bases between the germline ends. The CDR3 sequence is 16 residues long. CDR1 is LGHNA and CDR2 is YNFKEQ in the germline V gene. The CDR3 sequence is CASSRLGTAGYNEQFF. DNA of the CDR3: TGTGCCAGCAGCCGCCTGGGCACGGCCGGTTACAATGAGCAGTTCTTC.

The chain employs TRBV2 and TRBJ2-3, with D perhaps assigned TRBD1 or TRBD2 (5 bases each). The CDR3 totals 14 residues. The V and J ends lost 7 bases and 5 bases respectively, with 16 bases between them. Germline CDR1 is SNHLY and CDR2 is FYNNEI. The CDR3 sequence: CASTYGIRGDTQYF. The CDR3 region has the DNA TGTGCCAGCACTTACGGGATAAGGGGAGATACGCAGTATTTT.

The J gene is TRBJ1-2, the V gene TRBV6-5; D is possibly TRBD1 (5 bases). Germline V gives CDR1 MNHEY, CDR2 SVGAGI. With 11 bases removed from V and 2 bases from J, the gap between germline ends came to 15 bases. This CDR3 is built from 13 residues. CDR3 coding DNA: TGTGCCGCGAGGAGGGGCAGAAACTATGGCTACACCTTC. This gives the protein CAARRGRNYGYTF.

This clone was seen more than once but under ten times. The genes are TRBV4-1 and TRBJ1-1; D perhaps matches TRBD1 (5 bases). This CDR3 has 16 residues. Germline lookup yields CDR1 MGHRA and CDR2 YSYEKL. V gave up 4 bases and J gave up 1 base, with 16 bases separating them. The DNA of the CDR3 is TGCGCCAGCAGCCTCCTTTTTGGGGGACCGAACACTGAAGCTTTCTTT. It codes for CASSLLFGGPNTEAFF.

The V gene is TRBV21-1, the J gene TRBJ1-5; whether TRBD1, the table's D call, matches the DNA was not checked. TRBV21-1 is a pseudogene segment. This CDR3 spans 13 amino acids. The CDR3: CASLDRVDQPQHF. DNA of the CDR3: TGTGCCAGCCTGGACAGGGTGGATCAGCCCCAGCATTTT.

This chain joins TRBV10-3 and TRBJ2-3; weak D call: TRBD2 (5 bases). Germline assignment: CDR1 ENHRY and CDR2 SYGVKD. The V end was cut by 0 bases, the J end by 5 bases, with 9 bases between. The CDR3 is 14 residues long. The CDR3 coding sequence is TGTGCCATCAGTGAGTCCGCCACTAGAGATACGCAGTATTTT. It codes for CAISESATRDTQYF.

This clone was seen a single time. The rearrangement links TRBV6-1 to TRBJ2-7; D not resolved. The V and J ends lost 3 bases and 2 bases respectively, with 11 bases between them. The length of the CDR3 is 14 residues. CDR1 and CDR2 from the germline V gene are MNHNS and SASEGT. CDR3 region: CASSDKDGPYEQYF. The CDR3 DNA reads as TGTGCCAGCAGTGATAAGGACGGACCCTACGAGCAGTACTTC.

The V and J genes are TRBV19 and TRBJ1-2; D possibly corresponds to TRBD1 (5 bases). Germline assignment: CDR1 LNHDA and CDR2 SQIVND (reference sequence). Trimming stripped 8 bases from V and 5 bases from J, with 18 bases between. The CDR3 sequence is 14 residues long. The CDR3 is CASYPRQNPYGYTF. CDR3 sequence (DNA): TGTGCCAGTTACCCCCGACAGAACCCTTATGGCTACACCTTC.